Below are 16 T cell receptor beta chains sequenced from a single sample in a study of blood T cell repertoires in COVID-19. TCRdb's copy holds only in-frame clones and misses some; the assay was immunoSEQ multiplex PCR. This sample has tens of thousands of clones, with more than 70% found just once. What was sequenced was peripheral blood. The source of these receptors is a man in his sixties with COVID-19, enrolled during active disease.

The chain is built from TRBV19 and TRBJ1-1; 11 nucleotides match TRBD1. This CDR3 is 12 amino acids long. V gave up 9 bases and J gave up 7 bases; unmatched junction bases: 4. The germline V gene encodes CDR1 LNHDA and CDR2 SQIVND (reference sequence). CDR3 bases: TGTGCCAGCGGACAGGGGGCTGGTGAAGCTTTCTTT. Protein product: CASGQGAGEAFF.

The rearrangement uses TRBV7-2 and TRBJ1-2, with 8 bases lining up with TRBD1. The J segment lost 4 bases and the V segment lost 4 bases, leaving 5 bases of the junction unmatched. The CDR3 sequence is 14 residues long. Germline V CDR1 and CDR2: SGHTA, FQGNSA. CDR3 residues: CASSSAGTGYGYTF. In nucleotides, the CDR3 is TGTGCCAGCAGCTCGGCCGGGACAGGCTATGGCTACACCTTC.

Written as DNA, the CDR3 is TGTGCCAGCATTAACGGGAGGGGGCCAGCTGAAGCTTTCTTT. It translates to CASINGRGPAEAFF. V is TRBV2 and J is TRBJ1-1; the match to TRBD1 covers 7 bases. V was clipped by 7 bases and J by 6 bases; unmatched bases: 11. Germline CDR1 is SNHLY and CDR2 is FYNNEI. This CDR3 is 14 amino acids long.

CDR3: CATPGRFGTQYF. CDR3 in DNA: TGTGCCACCCCCGGGAGGTTTGGGACCCAGTACTTC. The V and J genes are TRBV15 and TRBJ2-5, with 7 bases identical to TRBD2. Trimming removed 8 bases from V and 7 bases from J; junction bases left unmatched: 7. Germline V gene data show CDR1 as LNHNV and CDR2 as YYDKDF (reference sequence). The CDR3 has 12 amino acids.

The chain couples TRBV10-2 to TRBJ1-5, with D hard to call. Germline V gene lookup returns CDR1 WSHSY and CDR2 SAAADI. The CDR3 is made up of 14 amino acids. Deletions cut 5 bases from V and 4 bases from J, with 12 bases between. CDR3 amino acids: CASSQESVNQPQHF. In DNA, the CDR3 is TGCGCCAGCAGTCAAGAATCGGTGAATCAGCCCCAGCATTTT.

The chain recombines TRBV18 with TRBJ1-2; a possible D gene is TRBD1 (6 bases). Germline lookup yields CDR1 KGHSH and CDR2 LQKENI. Between the trimmed V and J ends, which lost 2 bases and 2 bases, there was a span of 15 bases. The CDR3 is made up of 16 amino acids. CDR3 loop: CASSPDGQGPNYGYTF. DNA of the CDR3: TGTGCCAGCTCACCAGATGGTCAGGGGCCGAACTATGGCTACACCTTC.

The chain recombines TRBV7-9 with TRBJ2-2; 7 bases are a match to TRBD1. The CDR3 is 17 amino acids. V lost 7 bases, J lost 2 bases, and 13 bases stayed unmatched. Germline CDR1 reads SEHNR; CDR2 reads FQNEAQ (reference sequence). In DNA, the CDR3 is TGTGCCAGCAACACCACAGGGGCGTCCCTTAACACCGGGGAGCTGTTTTTT. This sequence encodes CASNTTGASLNTGELFF.

The V and J genes are TRBV9 and TRBJ1-1; no definite D call. Trimming cost V 1 base and J 6 bases, with 10 bases left between them. The length of the CDR3 is 13 residues. CDR1 is SGDLS, CDR2 YYNGEE, per germline. The chain's CDR3 is CASSVTGRAEAFF. The CDR3 DNA sequence: TGTGCCAGCAGCGTAACGGGTCGCGCTGAAGCTTTCTTT. Drawing the rest from reference TRBV9 and TRBJ1-1, the complete variable domain is DSGVTQTPKHLITATGQRVTLRCSPRSGDLSVYWYQQSLDQGLQFLIQYYNGEERAKGNILERFSAQQFPDLHSELNLSSLELGDSALYFCASSVTGRAEAFFGQGTRLTVV.

This sequence joins TRBV7-9 and TRBJ1-5; D perhaps matches TRBD1 (6 bases). The V end lost 4 bases, the J end lost 7 bases, and 8 bases lay between the germline ends. Germline V gene data show CDR1 as SEHNR and CDR2 as FQNEAQ (reference sequence). The CDR3 has 12 amino acids. The CDR3 here is CASSYGQQPQHF. CDR3 nucleotide sequence: TGTGCCAGCAGCTACGGACAGCAGCCCCAGCATTTT.

The J gene is TRBJ2-5, the V gene TRBV6-5, with TRBD1 identical over 7 bases. This CDR3 region has 13 residues. J gave up 1 base and V 11 bases, and 7 bases lay outside the gene matches. Germline loops: CDR1 MNHEY, CDR2 SVGAGI. As DNA, the CDR3 is TGTGCCGGAATTCCAGGGGGCCAAGAGACCCAGTACTTC. Translation: CAGIPGGQETQYF.

The chain recombines TRBV6-4 with TRBJ1-4, with D hard to call. Germline assignment: CDR1 MRHNA and CDR2 SNTAGT. CDR3 length: 17 amino acids. Trimming removed 7 bases at V and 8 bases at J, with 26 bases between. The CDR3 spells CASNYNRVKESGEKLFF. DNA of the CDR3: TGTGCCAGCAACTACAACAGAGTGAAAGAGAGCGGAGAAAAACTGTTTTTT.

The genes are TRBV6-2 or TRBV6-3 and TRBJ1-2, with D unclear. This CDR3 is built from 18 residues. V shed 1 base and J shed 4 bases, with 22 bases lying between them. CDR1 MNHEY and CDR2 SVGEGT come from the germline V gene. CDR3 residues: CASSYFRPDPTSAYGYTF. In DNA, the CDR3 is TGTGCCAGCAGTTACTTCCGACCCGACCCAACCAGCGCCTATGGCTACACCTTC.

Only a few counts were recorded for this clone. The chain joins TRBV15 to TRBJ1-3; 7 nucleotides align to TRBD1. CDR3 length: 16 residues. CDR1 LNHNV and CDR2 YYDKDF come from the germline V gene (reference sequence). The V and J ends lost 0 bases and 4 bases, in that order; junction bases with no gene match: 6. CDR3 nucleotide sequence: TGTGCCACCAGCAGAGACCTGACAGGGTTGGGAAACACCATATATTTT. Its translation: CATSRDLTGLGNTIYF.

The chain links TRBV19 to TRBJ2-1; 10 bases fit TRBD1. Germline values: CDR1 LNHDA, CDR2 SQIVND (reference sequence). The CDR3 runs 15 residues. V trimming: 4 bases; J trimming: 7 bases; junction bases outside the gene matches: 7. This CDR3 is CASSNRDRGGNEQFF. As DNA, the CDR3 is TGTGCCAGTAGTAACCGGGACAGGGGAGGGAATGAGCAGTTCTTC.

V gene TRBV28 combines with J gene TRBJ1-2, with TRBD1 as a possible D gene (6 bases). Germline V CDR1 and CDR2: MDHEN, SYDVKM. The CDR3 is 14 amino acids. V lost 4 bases and J lost 6, with 15 bases in between. CDR3 in amino acids: CASSSGTRYNGYTF. DNA for the CDR3: TGTGCCAGCAGTTCCGGGACAAGATACAATGGCTACACCTTC.

The V gene is TRBV5-1, the J gene TRBJ2-3, with D uncertain. Trimming took 4 bases from V and 7 from J, leaving 10 bases between them. The CDR3 covers 12 residues. Germline V CDR1 and CDR2: SGHRS, YFSETQ. CDR3 DNA: TGCGCCAGCAGCCCAACACAGAATACGCAGTATTTT. As protein: CASSPTQNTQYF.